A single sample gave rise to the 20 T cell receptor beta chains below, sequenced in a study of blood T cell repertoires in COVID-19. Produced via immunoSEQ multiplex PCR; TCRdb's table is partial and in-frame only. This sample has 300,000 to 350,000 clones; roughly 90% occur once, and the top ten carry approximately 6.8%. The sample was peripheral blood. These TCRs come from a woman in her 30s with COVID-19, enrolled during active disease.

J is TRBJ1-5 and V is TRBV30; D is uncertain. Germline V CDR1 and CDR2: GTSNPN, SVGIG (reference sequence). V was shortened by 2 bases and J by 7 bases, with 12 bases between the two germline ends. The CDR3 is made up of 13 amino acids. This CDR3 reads CAWSSGNGQPQHF. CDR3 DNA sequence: TGTGCCTGGAGTTCGGGTAACGGGCAGCCCCAGCATTTT.

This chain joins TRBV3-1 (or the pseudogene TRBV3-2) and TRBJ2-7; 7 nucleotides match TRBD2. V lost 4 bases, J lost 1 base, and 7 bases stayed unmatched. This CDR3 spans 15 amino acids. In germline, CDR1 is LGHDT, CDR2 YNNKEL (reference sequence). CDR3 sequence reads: CASSRFAGVSYEQYF. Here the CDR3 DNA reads TGTGCCAGCAGCCGATTTGCGGGGGTATCCTACGAGCAGTACTTC.

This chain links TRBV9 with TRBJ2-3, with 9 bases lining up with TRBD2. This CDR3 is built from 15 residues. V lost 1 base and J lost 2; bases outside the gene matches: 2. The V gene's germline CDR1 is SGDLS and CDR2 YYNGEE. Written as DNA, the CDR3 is TGTGCCAGCAGCGTACGCGGGAGGGCCACAGATACGCAGTATTTT. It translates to CASSVRGRATDTQYF. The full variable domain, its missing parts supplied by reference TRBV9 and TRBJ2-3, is DSGVTQTPKHLITATGQRVTLRCSPRSGDLSVYWYQQSLDQGLQFLIQYYNGEERAKGNILERFSAQQFPDLHSELNLSSLELGDSALYFCASSVRGRATDTQYFGPGTRLTVL.

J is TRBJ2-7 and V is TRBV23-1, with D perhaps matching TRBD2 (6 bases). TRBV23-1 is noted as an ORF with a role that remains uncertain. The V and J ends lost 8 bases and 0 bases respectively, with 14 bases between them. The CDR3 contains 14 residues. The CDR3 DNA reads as TGCGCCAGCCCCCTCCGGGGGAGCTCCTACGAGCAGTACTTC. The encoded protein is CASPLRGSSYEQYF.

In DNA, the CDR3 is TGTGCCAGCAGCCCACACGCGGGGGGGGAGACCCAGTACTTC. This translates into CASSPHAGGETQYF. The J gene is TRBJ2-5, the V gene TRBV9, with TRBD2 identical over 9 bases. The trim removed 4 bases at V and 5 bases at J, leaving 6 bases unmatched. CDR3 size: 14 residues. The germline V gene encodes CDR1 SGDLS and CDR2 YYNGEE. The full variable domain, rest sourced from reference TRBV9 and TRBJ2-5, is DSGVTQTPKHLITATGQRVTLRCSPRSGDLSVYWYQQSLDQGLQFLIQYYNGEERAKGNILERFSAQQFPDLHSELNLSSLELGDSALYFCASSPHAGGETQYFGPGTRLLVL.

CDR3 sequence: CASIPDRVPHEQYF. CDR3 DNA: TGTGCCAGCATCCCGGACAGGGTCCCCCACGAGCAGTACTTC. The chain uses TRBV5-5 and TRBJ2-7; 8 nucleotides align to TRBD1. V was pared by 6 bases and J by 5 bases, with 10 bases of the junction left unmatched. Germline loops: CDR1 SGHKS, CDR2 YYEKEE (reference sequence). The CDR3 contains 14 residues.

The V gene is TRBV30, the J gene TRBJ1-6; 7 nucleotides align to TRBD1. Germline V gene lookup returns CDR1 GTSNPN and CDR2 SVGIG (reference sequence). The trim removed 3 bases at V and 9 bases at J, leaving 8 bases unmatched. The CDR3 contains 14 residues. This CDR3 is CAWSSPGQPSPLHF. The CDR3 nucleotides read TGTGCCTGGAGCAGCCCGGGACAGCCTTCACCCCTCCACTTT.

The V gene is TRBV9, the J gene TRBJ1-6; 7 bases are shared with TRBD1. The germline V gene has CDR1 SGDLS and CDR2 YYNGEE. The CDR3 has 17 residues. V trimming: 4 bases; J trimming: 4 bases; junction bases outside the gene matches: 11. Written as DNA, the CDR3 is TGTGCCAGCAGCACTACCCCCACAGGGGATTATAATTCACCCCTCCACTTT. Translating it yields CASSTTPTGDYNSPLHF.

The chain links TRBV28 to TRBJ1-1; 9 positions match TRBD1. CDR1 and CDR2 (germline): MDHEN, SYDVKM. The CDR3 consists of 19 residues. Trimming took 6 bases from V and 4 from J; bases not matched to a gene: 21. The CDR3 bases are TGTGCCAGCAGAACTTTGACACAGGGGGCGAAGGGCCAGACCACTGAAGCTTTCTTT. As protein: CASRTLTQGAKGQTTEAFF.

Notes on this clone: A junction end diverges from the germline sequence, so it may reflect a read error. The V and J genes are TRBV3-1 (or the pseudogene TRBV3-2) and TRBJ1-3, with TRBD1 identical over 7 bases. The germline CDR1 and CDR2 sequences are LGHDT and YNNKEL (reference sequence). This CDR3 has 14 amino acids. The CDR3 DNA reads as TGTGCCAACAGCCGGGACAGCTCTGGAAACACCATATATTTT. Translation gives CANSRDSSGNTIYF.

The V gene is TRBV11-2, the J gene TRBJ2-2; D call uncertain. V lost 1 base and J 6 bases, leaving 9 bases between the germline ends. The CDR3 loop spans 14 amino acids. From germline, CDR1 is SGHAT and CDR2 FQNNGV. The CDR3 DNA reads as TGTGCCAGCAGCTTAGCGAGTTTGTCCGGGGAGCTGTTTTTT. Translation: CASSLASLSGELFF.

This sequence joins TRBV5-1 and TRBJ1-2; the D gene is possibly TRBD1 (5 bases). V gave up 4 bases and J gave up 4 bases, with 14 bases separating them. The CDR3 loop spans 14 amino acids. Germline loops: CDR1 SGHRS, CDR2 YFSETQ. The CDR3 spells CASSVTTASYGYTF. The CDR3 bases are TGCGCCAGCAGCGTTACGACAGCTAGCTATGGCTACACCTTC. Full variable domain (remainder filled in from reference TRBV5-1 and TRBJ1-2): KAGVTQTPRYLIKTRGQQVTLSCSPISGHRSVSWYQQTPGQGLQFLFEYFSETQRNKGNFPGRFSGRQFSNSRSEMNVSTLELGDSALYLCASSVTTASYGYTFGSGTRLTVV.

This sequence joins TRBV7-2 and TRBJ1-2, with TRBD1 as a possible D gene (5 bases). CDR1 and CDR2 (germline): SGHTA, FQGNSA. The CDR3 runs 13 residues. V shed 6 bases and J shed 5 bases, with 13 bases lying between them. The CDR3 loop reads CASSSLGGYGYTF. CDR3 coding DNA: TGTGCCAGCAGTTCGCTGGGGGGGTATGGCTACACCTTC.

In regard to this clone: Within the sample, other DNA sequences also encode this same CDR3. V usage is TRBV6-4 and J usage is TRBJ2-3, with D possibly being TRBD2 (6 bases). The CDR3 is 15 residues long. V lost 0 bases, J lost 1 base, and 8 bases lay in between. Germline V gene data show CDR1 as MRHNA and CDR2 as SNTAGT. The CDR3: CASSDSGGGTDTQYF. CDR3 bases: TGTGCCAGCAGTGACTCGGGCGGGGGCACAGATACGCAGTATTTT.

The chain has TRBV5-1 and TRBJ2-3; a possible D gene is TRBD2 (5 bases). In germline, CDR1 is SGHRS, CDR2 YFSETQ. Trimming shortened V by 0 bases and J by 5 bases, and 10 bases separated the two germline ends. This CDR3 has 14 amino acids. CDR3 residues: CASSLGGSEDTQYF. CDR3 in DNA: TGCGCCAGCAGCTTGGGTGGGAGTGAAGATACGCAGTATTTT.

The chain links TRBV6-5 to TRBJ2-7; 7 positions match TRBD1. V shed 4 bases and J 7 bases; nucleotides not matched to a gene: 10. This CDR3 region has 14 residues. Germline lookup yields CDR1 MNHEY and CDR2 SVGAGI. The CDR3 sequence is CASSSGQTIGEQYF. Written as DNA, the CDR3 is TGTGCCAGCAGTTCGGGACAGACCATAGGGGAGCAGTACTTC.

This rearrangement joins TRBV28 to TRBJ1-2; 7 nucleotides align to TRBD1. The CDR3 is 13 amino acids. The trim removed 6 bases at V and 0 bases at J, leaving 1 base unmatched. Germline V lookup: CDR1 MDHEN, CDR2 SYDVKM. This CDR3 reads CASRDRSNYGYTF. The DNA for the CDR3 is TGTGCCAGCAGGGACAGGTCTAACTATGGCTACACCTTC.

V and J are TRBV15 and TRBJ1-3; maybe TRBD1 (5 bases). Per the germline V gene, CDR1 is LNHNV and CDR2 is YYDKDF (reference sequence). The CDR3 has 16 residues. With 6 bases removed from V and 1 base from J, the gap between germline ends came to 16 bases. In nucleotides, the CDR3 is TGTGCCACCAGAGGAGGGACGGTCCTTTCTGGAAACACCATATATTTT. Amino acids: CATRGGTVLSGNTIYF.

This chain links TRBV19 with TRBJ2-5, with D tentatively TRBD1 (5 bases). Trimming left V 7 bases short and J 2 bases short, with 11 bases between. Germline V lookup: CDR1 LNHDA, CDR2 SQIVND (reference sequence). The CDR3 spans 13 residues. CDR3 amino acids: CASKRKGQETQYF. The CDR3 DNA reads TGTGCCAGTAAACGTAAGGGGCAAGAGACCCAGTACTTC.

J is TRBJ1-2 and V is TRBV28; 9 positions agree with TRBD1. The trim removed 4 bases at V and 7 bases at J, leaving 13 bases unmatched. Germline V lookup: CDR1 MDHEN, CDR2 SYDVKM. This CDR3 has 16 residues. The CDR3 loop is CASSSAGQGGQGGYTF. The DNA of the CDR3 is TGTGCCAGCAGTTCCGCGGGACAGGGTGGTCAGGGTGGCTACACCTTC.